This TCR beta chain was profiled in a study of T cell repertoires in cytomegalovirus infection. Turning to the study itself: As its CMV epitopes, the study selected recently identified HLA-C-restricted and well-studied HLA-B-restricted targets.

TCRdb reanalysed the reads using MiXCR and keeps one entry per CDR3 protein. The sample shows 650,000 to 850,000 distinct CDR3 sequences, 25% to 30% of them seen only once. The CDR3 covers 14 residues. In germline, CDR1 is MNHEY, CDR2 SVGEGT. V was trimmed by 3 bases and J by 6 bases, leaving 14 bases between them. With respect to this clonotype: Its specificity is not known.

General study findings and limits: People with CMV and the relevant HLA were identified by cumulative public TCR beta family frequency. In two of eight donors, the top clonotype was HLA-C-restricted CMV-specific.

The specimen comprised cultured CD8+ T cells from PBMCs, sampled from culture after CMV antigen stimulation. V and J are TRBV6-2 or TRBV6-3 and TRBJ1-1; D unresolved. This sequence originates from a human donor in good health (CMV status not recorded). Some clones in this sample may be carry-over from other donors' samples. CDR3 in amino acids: CASSYPDPGAEAFF. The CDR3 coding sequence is TGTGCCAGCAGTTATCCCGACCCTGGGGCTGAAGCTTTCTTT.